These 20 T cell receptor beta chains originate from one sample sequenced in a study of blood T cells in healthy people across ages. The second PCR ran about 6 to 12 cycles with a sample-barcoded 5' primer and J-beta primers. TCRdb recomputed calls from the 5' RACE reads with MiXCR, one row per CDR3 protein. In the table there are about 1.1 million distinct CDR3 sequences, around two fifths of which are singletons. Sequenced material: blood. These receptors all come from a man aged 18 to 35 in good health.

The CDR3 DNA reads as TGTGCCAGCACGGACCTTGGGAACACTGAAGCTTTCTTT. This translates into CASTDLGNTEAFF. The V call is TRBV12-3 or TRBV12-4, the J call TRBJ1-1, with D uncertain. The CDR3 spans 13 residues. Trimming shortened V by 7 bases and J by 1 base, and 10 bases separated the two germline ends.

The genes are TRBV4-2 and TRBJ1-5, with D uncertain. CDR3 size: 13 residues. Trimming stripped 0 bases from V and 5 bases from J, with 5 bases between. Per the germline V gene, CDR1 is LGHNA and CDR2 is YNFKEQ. In DNA, the CDR3 is TGTGCCAGCAGCCAAGATGTCGATCAGCCCCAGCATTTT. This gives the protein CASSQDVDQPQHF.

This clonotype was picked up a small number of times. The chain recombines TRBV7-2 with TRBJ2-3, with D perhaps matching TRBD2 (6 bases). Trimming left V 1 base short and J 10 bases short, with 15 bases between. The CDR3 has 14 residues. From germline, CDR1 is SGHTA and CDR2 FQGNSA. The CDR3 DNA follows: TGTGCCAGCAGCTTAGACAGTTGGTCGGGGGCGCAGTATTTT. This translates into CASSLDSWSGAQYF. Together with reference TRBV7-2 and TRBJ2-3, the CDR3 gives the full variable domain: GAGVSQSPSNKVTEKGKDVELRCDPISGHTALYWYRQSLGQGLEFLIYFQGNSAPDKSGLPSDRFSAERTGGSVSTLTIQRTQQEDSAVYLCASSLDSWSGAQYFGPGTRLTVL.

This clonotype was seen more than once but under ten times. The CDR3 DNA sequence: TGTGCCAGCAGTTTAGGCAGGCTTGTTACGACCCAGTACTTC. It is translated as CASSLGRLVTTQYF. The chain links TRBV27 to TRBJ2-5; no clear D. The CDR3 consists of 14 residues. Germline CDR1 reads MNHEY; CDR2 reads SMNVEV (reference sequence). With 2 bases removed from V and 7 bases from J, the gap between germline ends came to 14 bases.

DNA of the CDR3: TGCAGCGTTCGAACAGGGGTCGTCTCCTACGAGCAGTACTTC. Protein: CSVRTGVVSYEQYF. This chain joins TRBV29-1 and TRBJ2-7, with 7 bases lining up with TRBD1. Germline V gene data show CDR1 as SQVTM and CDR2 as ANQGSEA. The length of the CDR3 is 14 residues. Losses at the gene ends were 5 bases for V and 0 bases for J; bases not matched to a gene: 7.

The V gene is TRBV12-3 or TRBV12-4, the J gene TRBJ2-3; 10 bases line up with TRBD2. The CDR3 is 14 residues long. Germline trimming cut 6 bases from V and 4 bases from J; bases unmatched to any gene: 4. In nucleotides, the CDR3 is TGTGCCAGCAGCCCTAGCGGGGGCCCAGATACGCAGTATTTT. Encoded protein: CASSPSGGPDTQYF.

This clonotype was detected many times. The rearrangement joins TRBV9 to TRBJ2-3, with D hard to call. Germline V gives CDR1 SGDLS, CDR2 YYNGEE. This CDR3 spans 15 amino acids. Trimming cost V 0 bases and J 4 bases, with 12 bases left between them. The CDR3 loop reads CASSVERVRADTQYF. The CDR3 region has the DNA TGTGCCAGCAGCGTAGAGAGAGTCCGAGCAGATACGCAGTATTTT.

The sample holds a few counts of this clonotype. The chain has TRBV10-3 and TRBJ1-5; D gene uncertain. From germline, CDR1 is ENHRY and CDR2 SYGVKD. Trimming took off 10 bases at V and 0 bases at J, with 16 bases between the two ends. CDR3 length: 15 residues. CDR3 sequence: CATGRENHSNQPQHF. The CDR3 DNA reads TGTGCCACGGGCCGGGAAAACCATAGCAATCAGCCCCAGCATTTT.

This clonotype has at least ten counts. The rearrangement links TRBV20-1 to TRBJ2-5; D is uncertain. Germline V CDR1 and CDR2: DFQATT, SNEGSKA (reference sequence). This CDR3 has 12 residues. Trimming pared 1 base from V and 5 bases from J, leaving 8 bases between. The CDR3 DNA is TGCAGTGCTAGAGGCTCACCGGAGACCCAGTACTTC. Residues: CSARGSPETQYF.

The chain carries TRBV12-3 or TRBV12-4 and TRBJ1-5; tentative D call: TRBD1 (5 bases). Trimming cost V 2 bases and J 5 bases, with 10 bases left between them. The CDR3 loop spans 14 amino acids. The CDR3 spells CASSLRGVHQPQHF. In DNA form, the CDR3 reads TGTGCCAGCAGTTTAAGAGGGGTACATCAGCCCCAGCATTTT.

The chain combines TRBV6-6 with TRBJ1-1; unclear D gene. With 2 bases removed from V and 7 bases from J, the gap between germline ends came to 20 bases. There are 16 residues in the CDR3. From germline, CDR1 is MNHNY and CDR2 SVGAGI (reference sequence). The CDR3 is CASSYGRGISLDEAFF. The CDR3 DNA is TGTGCCAGCAGTTACGGACGGGGAATCTCATTGGATGAAGCTTTCTTT.

This clonotype was counted only a few times. This chain links TRBV5-6 with TRBJ2-1, with D unresolved. V lost 4 bases and J lost 10, with 18 bases in between. The CDR3 sequence is 14 residues long. The V gene's germline CDR1 is SGHDT and CDR2 YYEEEE. The CDR3 DNA follows: TGTGCCAGCAGCATACGACAAATTATCTACGAGCAGTTCTTC. As protein: CASSIRQIIYEQFF.

This clonotype was recorded only once. V usage is TRBV2 and J usage is TRBJ1-1; no definite D call. Germline V gives CDR1 SNHLY, CDR2 FYNNEI. This CDR3 is 14 amino acids long. The V gene lost 4 bases and the J gene lost 5 bases, with 14 bases spanning the gap. CDR3: CASSAAQAETEAFF. The CDR3 DNA follows: TGTGCCAGCAGTGCAGCGCAGGCAGAGACTGAAGCTTTCTTT.

This chain connects TRBV12-3 or TRBV12-4 to TRBJ2-5, with 7 bases that match TRBD1. Trimming at V came to 5 bases and at J to 5 bases, leaving 11 bases not matched to a gene. This CDR3 spans 15 amino acids. CDR3 loop: CASSPQGQTLETQYF. The CDR3 coding sequence is TGTGCCAGCAGTCCCCAGGGACAGACGCTGGAGACCCAGTACTTC.

The CDR3 nucleotides are TGCGCCAGCAGCCTGGGGGGTTCCTGGTATGAGCAGTACTTC. Protein product: CASSLGGSWYEQYF. V and J are TRBV5-1 and TRBJ2-5, with a weak D call TRBD2 (6 bases). Germline V CDR1 and CDR2: SGHRS, YFSETQ. The CDR3 totals 14 residues. Trimming left V 4 bases short and J 11 bases short, with 21 bases between.

There are a few counts of this clonotype. The rearrangement uses TRBV12-3 or TRBV12-4 and TRBJ2-5; D is possibly TRBD1 (6 bases). This CDR3 is built from 14 residues. V lost 8 bases, J lost 1 base, and 14 bases lay in between. The CDR3: CASSQGRGQETQYF. The CDR3 DNA follows: TGTGCCAGCTCACAGGGAAGGGGCCAAGAGACCCAGTACTTC.

The chain carries TRBV15 and TRBJ2-3, with D perhaps TRBD1 (5 bases). This CDR3 comprises 16 residues. With 0 bases removed from V and 2 bases from J, the gap between germline ends came to 12 bases. The germline gives CDR1 LNHNV, CDR2 YYDKDF (reference sequence). The CDR3 DNA sequence: TGTGCCACCAGCAGAGATGAAGGGGCCCACACAGATACGCAGTATTTT. As protein: CATSRDEGAHTDTQYF.

The V and J genes are TRBV5-1 and TRBJ1-2; 7 nucleotides match TRBD1. Germline loops: CDR1 SGHRS, CDR2 YFSETQ. After removal of 0 bases from V and 4 bases from J, the junction contained 9 bases not matched to a gene. The CDR3 is made up of 16 amino acids. CDR3 in amino acids: CASSLETGTDFYGYTF. The CDR3 DNA is TGCGCCAGCAGCTTGGAAACCGGGACAGACTTCTATGGCTACACCTTC.

A few counts support this clonotype. The V gene is TRBV20-1, the J gene TRBJ2-1; D is uncertain. Trimming shortened V by 0 bases and J by 4 bases, and 10 bases separated the two germline ends. Per the germline V gene, CDR1 is DFQATT and CDR2 is SNEGSKA (reference sequence). This CDR3 has 14 amino acids. The CDR3 sequence is CSARDQLRYNEQFF. CDR3 in DNA: TGCAGTGCTAGAGATCAACTGCGATACAATGAGCAGTTCTTC.

This clonotype turned up a few times. This chain joins TRBV12-3 or TRBV12-4 and TRBJ1-5; TRBD1 is a possible D gene (6 bases). The CDR3 consists of 14 residues. V shed 5 bases and J shed 0 bases, with 8 bases lying between them. The chain's CDR3 is CASSRQVSNQPQHF. The CDR3 DNA follows: TGTGCCAGCAGTCGACAGGTTAGCAATCAGCCCCAGCATTTT.